Below are 26 T cell receptor beta chains sequenced from a single sample in a study of shared clonotypes between healthy human individuals (dated by TCRdb to 2018 to 2020). CD8 naive samples were CD45RO-negative cells positively selected for CCR7, giving a CD45RA+CCR7+ population that excluded TemRA cells. Libraries were made using the immunoSEQ multiplex PCR assay. TCRdb's version of the immuneACCESS table is confined to in-frame rearrangements and falls short of the full clone set. An unresolved V gene accounts for under half of the shortfall where checked; the remainder is of unknown origin. In all, the sample holds hundreds of thousands of clones, and approximately 90% of those were seen once. About 24% of the sample lies in the top ten. Sequencing was done on a sample of naive CD8+ T cells sorted from blood. The cell subset or site label for this specimen denotes: CD45RA+CCR7+. These TCRs come from a man aged 25 to 40 in good health.

The chain has TRBV27 and TRBJ2-7; 7 positions agree with TRBD1. Trimming took 11 bases from V and 2 from J; bases not matched to a gene: 6. CDR1 and CDR2 (germline): MNHEY, SMNVEV (reference sequence). This CDR3 spans 12 amino acids. As DNA, the CDR3 is TGTGCCCGCTACAGGGGTCCCTACGAGCAGTACTTC. Translation gives CARYRGPYEQYF.

The genes are TRBV29-1 and TRBJ2-2; no firm D call. The CDR3 is made up of 13 amino acids. Trimming took off 6 bases at V and 1 base at J, with 9 bases between the two ends. Germline V gene lookup returns CDR1 SQVTM and CDR2 ANQGSEA. CDR3 residues: CSVRDQNTGELFF. The CDR3, as DNA: TGCAGCGTAAGAGACCAGAACACCGGGGAGCTGTTTTTT.

The CDR3 sequence is CASSFGHSGANVLTF. CDR3 coding DNA: TGTGCCAGCAGTTTTGGTCACTCTGGGGCCAACGTCCTGACTTTC. This chain connects TRBV28 to TRBJ2-6; D is unclear. Trimming took off 3 bases at V and 0 bases at J, with 6 bases between the two ends. Germline CDR1 is MDHEN and CDR2 is SYDVKM. This CDR3 has 15 residues.

This chain connects TRBV2 to TRBJ1-2; TRBD1 matches at 8 bases. The CDR3 is 13 residues long. The J segment lost 8 bases and the V segment lost 10 bases, leaving 12 bases of the junction unmatched. Germline lookup yields CDR1 SNHLY and CDR2 FYNNEI. The CDR3 DNA follows: TGTGCCATCCTTAAGGACAGGGTGGACGGCTACACCTTC. Translated, it gives CAILKDRVDGYTF.

This clone was detected once. This specimen includes other DNA sequences encoding the same CDR3. The chain links TRBV27 to TRBJ2-7; 12 nucleotides line up with TRBD2. Germline V gene lookup returns CDR1 MNHEY and CDR2 SMNVEV (reference sequence). The CDR3 loop spans 14 amino acids. V shed 5 bases, J shed 2 bases, and the junction held 1 base outside the gene matches. As DNA, the CDR3 is TGTGCCAGCAGTCTAGCGGGAGGGACCTACGAGCAGTACTTC. This gives the protein CASSLAGGTYEQYF.

The rearrangement links TRBV6-1 to TRBJ2-1; weak D call: TRBD1 (5 bases). V lost 4 bases, J lost 10 bases, and 17 bases lay in between. This CDR3 has 14 amino acids. Germline values: CDR1 MNHNS, CDR2 SASEGT. The CDR3 is CASSAGLRVTEQFF. CDR3 coding DNA: TGTGCCAGCAGTGCAGGGTTACGGGTCACGGAGCAGTTCTTC.

The chain couples TRBV9 to TRBJ2-2; D ambiguous. Germline CDR1 reads SGDLS; CDR2 reads YYNGEE. The ends were cut back, 0 bases at V and 5 bases at J, with 11 bases in the middle. The CDR3 loop spans 15 amino acids. CDR3 coding DNA: TGTGCCAGCAGCGTAGTAGTTGAGCAAACCGGGGAGCTGTTTTTT. Amino acids: CASSVVVEQTGELFF. The whole variable domain, filled in from reference TRBV9 and TRBJ2-2, reads DSGVTQTPKHLITATGQRVTLRCSPRSGDLSVYWYQQSLDQGLQFLIQYYNGEERAKGNILERFSAQQFPDLHSELNLSSLELGDSALYFCASSVVVEQTGELFFGEGSRLTVL.

This clone was detected once. This sequence may be a read error, since a much larger clone differs from it by one base. The chain uses TRBV11-2 and TRBJ2-7; no clear D. CDR3 length: 12 residues. V lost 3 bases and J lost 3, with 6 bases in between. Germline values: CDR1 SGHAT, CDR2 FQNNGV. DNA for the CDR3: TGTGCCAGCAGCTTCATCAACTACGAGCAGTACTTC. This sequence encodes CASSFINYEQYF.

This sequence joins TRBV5-4 and TRBJ2-5, with D perhaps matching TRBD1 (6 bases). Deletions cut 0 bases from V and 4 bases from J, with 10 bases between. The germline V gene has CDR1 SGHNT and CDR2 YYREEE (reference sequence). CDR3 length: 14 residues. This CDR3 reads CASSLGGLPETQYF. Here the CDR3 DNA reads TGTGCCAGCAGCTTGGGGGGGCTTCCAGAGACCCAGTACTTC.

The gene calls are TRBV7-9 and TRBJ2-7; the match to TRBD1 covers 8 bases. CDR1 is SEHNR and CDR2 is FQNEAQ in the germline V gene (reference sequence). This CDR3 is 14 amino acids long. J was trimmed by 5 bases and V by 4 bases; bases with no gene match: 7. This chain's CDR3 is CASSWTGIPHEQYF. Here the CDR3 DNA reads TGTGCCAGCAGCTGGACAGGGATTCCCCACGAGCAGTACTTC.

Only one count was recorded for this clone. The V and J genes are TRBV5-6 and TRBJ2-3, with D perhaps given as TRBD1 or TRBD2 (6 bases each). The CDR3 loop spans 18 amino acids. V was cut by 1 base and J by 4 bases, with 22 bases left in between. Germline-derived CDR1 and CDR2 are SGHDT and YYEEEE. The DNA of the CDR3 is TGTGCCAGCAGCTTGAGTTACGAAGGGGGGACATTGCCAGATACGCAGTATTTT. Its translation: CASSLSYEGGTLPDTQYF.

This sequence joins TRBV7-6 and TRBJ2-2; the match to TRBD2 covers 9 bases. The CDR3 contains 16 residues. Germline V gene data show CDR1 as SGHVS and CDR2 as FNYEAQ. V lost 1 base, J lost 3 bases, and 3 bases stayed unmatched. CDR3 DNA sequence: TGTGCCAGCAGCTTAGATCTAGCGGGACACACCGGGGAGCTGTTTTTT. Its protein product is CASSLDLAGHTGELFF.

The chain couples TRBV15 to TRBJ2-2; 9 bases map to TRBD2. The CDR3 consists of 17 residues. Germline V gene data show CDR1 as LNHNV and CDR2 as YYDKDF (reference sequence). Trimming at V came to 5 bases and at J to 1 base, leaving 8 bases not matched to a gene. The DNA of the CDR3 is TGTGCCACCAGCGGAAGGACAGCGGGAGGGAACACCGGGGAGCTGTTTTTT. Amino acid sequence: CATSGRTAGGNTGELFF.

The CDR3 loop is CASKDGTSVYNEQFF. The CDR3 DNA follows: TGTGCCAGTAAGGACGGGACTAGCGTATACAATGAGCAGTTCTTC. This chain uses TRBV27 with TRBJ2-1; TRBD2 matches 10 bases. The V and J ends lost 9 bases and 4 bases, in that order; junction bases with no gene match: 9. The CDR3 is 15 amino acids. Germline lookup yields CDR1 MNHEY and CDR2 SMNVEV (reference sequence).

The genes are TRBV15 and TRBJ2-1, with TRBD2 matching 9 bases. Germline loops: CDR1 LNHNV, CDR2 YYDKDF (reference sequence). The trim removed 0 bases at V and 5 bases at J, leaving 14 bases unmatched. The CDR3 totals 19 residues. The CDR3 region is CATSRDLPSRLAGNNEQFF. The DNA for the CDR3 is TGTGCCACCAGCAGAGATCTACCAAGTAGGCTAGCGGGAAACAATGAGCAGTTCTTC. The full variable domain, rest sourced from reference TRBV15 and TRBJ2-1, is DAMVIQNPRYQVTQFGKPVTLSCSQTLNHNVMYWYQQKSSQAPKLLFHYYDKDFNNEADTPDNFQSRRPNTSFCFLDIRSPGLGDTAMYLCATSRDLPSRLAGNNEQFFGPGTRLTVL.

The gene calls are TRBV7-2 and TRBJ2-5; the D gene is possibly TRBD1 (7 bases). Germline V gives CDR1 SGHTA, CDR2 FQGNSA. V was shortened by 1 base and J by 5 bases, with 11 bases between the two germline ends. The CDR3 sequence is 14 residues long. DNA of the CDR3: TGTGCCAGCAGCTTAGTCTCAGGGGGGGAGACCCAGTACTTC. Protein: CASSLVSGGETQYF.

The chain joins TRBV18 to TRBJ1-1; D might be TRBD1 (5 bases). The CDR3 is made up of 16 amino acids. Trimming took off 1 base at V and 0 bases at J, with 12 bases between the two ends. Germline V gives CDR1 KGHSH, CDR2 LQKENI. The CDR3 loop reads CASSPRSDSLNTEAFF. CDR3 nucleotide sequence: TGTGCCAGCTCACCACGTTCTGACAGTTTGAACACTGAAGCTTTCTTT.

The genes are TRBV6-6 and TRBJ2-7, with 8 bases that match TRBD2. J gave up 5 bases and V 5 bases, and 14 bases lay outside the gene matches. The length of the CDR3 is 16 residues. The V gene's germline CDR1 is MNHNY and CDR2 SVGAGI (reference sequence). CDR3 nucleotides: TGTGCCAGCAGTCCGCGGACTAGCCAACCCACGGACGAGCAGTACTTC. Translating it yields CASSPRTSQPTDEQYF.

This clone has only a few counts. The J gene is TRBJ2-7, the V gene TRBV10-3; D unclear. This CDR3 spans 14 amino acids. CDR1 ENHRY and CDR2 SYGVKD come from the germline V gene. V was cut by 4 bases and J by 2 bases, with 12 bases left in between. The CDR3 loop is CAISVADETYEQYF. CDR3 coding DNA: TGTGCCATCAGTGTGGCTGACGAGACCTACGAGCAGTACTTC.

V and J are TRBV7-9 and TRBJ2-7; 10 bases align to TRBD1. This CDR3 region has 13 residues. J was trimmed by 7 bases and V by 5 bases; bases with no gene match: 5. Germline V gene lookup returns CDR1 SEHNR and CDR2 FQNEAQ (reference sequence). Written as DNA, the CDR3 is TGTGCCAGCAGCGGGACAGGGGATGAAGAGCAGTACTTC. It yields the protein CASSGTGDEEQYF. Complete variable domain (other parts from reference TRBV7-9 and TRBJ2-7): DTGVSQNPRHKITKRGQNVTFRCDPISEHNRLYWYRQTLGQGPEFLTYFQNEAQLEKSRLLSDRFSAERPKGSFSTLEIQRTEQGDSAMYLCASSGTGDEEQYFGPGTRLTVT.

The chain has TRBV7-2 and TRBJ2-7; D call uncertain. V lost 5 bases, J lost 3 bases, and 8 bases lay in between. CDR1 and CDR2 (germline): SGHTA, FQGNSA. This CDR3 is 12 amino acids long. The CDR3 region has the DNA TGTGCCAGCAGCGGCCAGTACTACGAGCAGTACTTC. Translated: CASSGQYYEQYF.

The chain employs TRBV10-3 and TRBJ1-3; tentative D call: TRBD1 (5 bases). This CDR3 spans 19 amino acids. Germline V CDR1 and CDR2: ENHRY, SYGVKD. Trimming pared 0 bases from V and 4 bases from J, leaving 22 bases between. CDR3 loop: CAISESDGPGGAGGNTIYF. DNA of the CDR3: TGTGCCATCAGTGAGTCTGACGGGCCGGGAGGGGCTGGAGGAAACACCATATATTTT.

The gene calls are TRBV5-1 and TRBJ1-1; no clear D. Germline V CDR1 and CDR2: SGHRS, YFSETQ. The CDR3 is made up of 15 amino acids. Trimming stripped 7 bases from V and 1 base from J, with 17 bases between. This CDR3 is CASSGPTTPNTEAFF. Here the CDR3 DNA reads TGCGCCAGCTCGGGTCCGACAACCCCGAACACTGAAGCTTTCTTT.

The gene calls are TRBV2 and TRBJ2-7; a weak D match, TRBD2 (5 bases). Trimming left V 5 bases short and J 3 bases short, with 11 bases between. The germline V gene has CDR1 SNHLY and CDR2 FYNNEI. The CDR3 has 13 residues. CDR3 bases: TGTGCCAGCAGTTCCCCCGGGGTCTACGAGCAGTACTTC. Translating it yields CASSSPGVYEQYF. The whole variable domain, remainder taken from reference TRBV2 and TRBJ2-7, is EPEVTQTPSHQVTQMGQEVILRCVPISNHLYFYWYRQILGQKVEFLVSFYNNEISEKSEIFDDQFSVERPDGSNFTLKIRSTKLEDSAMYFCASSSPGVYEQYFGPGTRLTVT.

The chain carries TRBV28 and TRBJ2-2; 10 bases match TRBD2. The germline gives CDR1 MDHEN, CDR2 SYDVKM. The CDR3 is 15 amino acids. The junction had 4 bases not matched to a gene; V was cut back by 2 bases and J by 7 bases. CDR3 protein: CASSLLAGAGGELFF. CDR3 coding DNA: TGTGCCAGCAGTTTACTAGCGGGAGCGGGCGGGGAGCTGTTTTTT.

This chain joins TRBV19 and TRBJ2-1, with TRBD1 matching over 7 bases. Unmatched junction bases numbered 5, after V lost 3 bases and J lost 0 bases. CDR3 length: 16 residues. Germline lookup yields CDR1 LNHDA and CDR2 SQIVND (reference sequence). The CDR3 coding sequence is TGTGCCAGTAGTATTATGGCAGGGGGCTCCTACAATGAGCAGTTCTTC. It encodes CASSIMAGGSYNEQFF.